The rows below give T cell receptor beta chains drawn from one sample of a study of response to subunit inactivated influenza vaccine. Using its own MiXCR run on the RT-PCR reads, TCRdb lists one record per CDR3 protein. The sample lists a few hundred thousand distinct CDR3 sequences; over 20% were seen once. Sample: PBMCs from blood, taken less than 22 months after vaccination. The receptors shown here come from a man between 50 and 69 years old who received an inactivated influenza vaccine. Each CDR3 is given with its conserved first and last residue. A D gene is named only where the DNA matches it firmly. Clone size appears in some rows only: once, few, many, or a class for an expanded clone.

V: TRBV12-3/TRBV12-4
size: -
D: TRBD1
J: TRBJ2-2
CDR3: CASSPRDRANTGELFF
DNA: TGTGCCAGCAGTCCGAGGGACAGGGCGAACACCGGGGAGCTGTTTTTT

V: TRBV5-6
size: -
D: -
J: TRBJ1-4
CDR3: CASSFQEAEKLFF
DNA: TGTGCCAGCAGCTTCCAAGAAGCTGAAAAACTGTTTTTT

V: TRBV20-1
size: few
D: -
J: TRBJ2-7
CDR3: CSARDWAGGTSEQYF
DNA: TGCAGTGCTAGAGATTGGGCAGGGGGGACTAGCGAGCAGTACTTC

V: TRBV11-2
size: -
D: -
J: TRBJ2-1
CDR3: CASSLERGAEQFF
DNA: TGTGCCAGCAGCTTAGAACGGGGTGCTGAGCAGTTCTTC

V: TRBV7-6
size: -
D: TRBD1
J: TRBJ2-7
CDR3: CASSLETGYEQYF
DNA: TGTGCCAGCAGCTTAGAGACAGGGTACGAGCAGTACTTC

V: TRBV12-3/TRBV12-4
size: many
D: -
J: TRBJ1-2
CDR3: CASSLSRRTNYGYTF
DNA: TGTGCCAGCAGTTTAAGTAGGCGGACTAACTATGGCTACACCTTC

V: TRBV5-1
size: few
D: -
J: TRBJ1-2
CDR3: CASSLEVGLHYGYTF
DNA: TGCGCCAGCAGCTTGGAGGTAGGACTCCACTATGGCTACACCTTC

V: TRBV12-3/TRBV12-4
size: few
D: -
J: TRBJ2-3
CDR3: CASSLAMTGTDTQYF
DNA: TGTGCCAGCAGTTTAGCGATGACAGGCACAGATACGCAGTATTTT

V: TRBV20-1
size: many
D: TRBD2
J: TRBJ2-3
CDR3: CSARREGSSTDTQYF
DNA: TGCAGTGCTCGGAGGGAGGGTTCTAGCACAGATACGCAGTATTTT

V: TRBV4-3
size: -
D: TRBD2
J: TRBJ2-2
CDR3: CASSLSGRRTGELFF
DNA: TGCGCCAGCAGCCTTAGCGGGCGAAGGACCGGGGAGCTGTTTTTT

V: TRBV4-3
size: -
D: TRBD1
J: TRBJ1-6
CDR3: CASSRQGVSPLHF
DNA: TGCGCCAGCAGCAGGCAGGGGGTTTCACCCCTCCACTTT

V: TRBV18
size: few
D: -
J: TRBJ2-7
CDR3: CASSRSGHPEQYF
DNA: TGTGCCAGCTCCCGCTCGGGACACCCCGAGCAGTACTTC

V: TRBV4-2
size: -
D: -
J: TRBJ2-3
CDR3: CASSQEVLAVGTDTQYF
DNA: TGTGCCAGCAGCCAAGAGGTATTAGCGGTGGGCACAGATACGCAGTATTTT

V: TRBV20-1
size: once
D: TRBD1
J: TRBJ2-5
CDR3: CSAAQGARETQYF
DNA: TGCAGTGCTGCACAGGGGGCGCGGGAGACCCAGTACTTC

V: TRBV20-1
size: -
D: -
J: TRBJ2-7
CDR3: CSARGIGARWIEQYF
DNA: TGCAGTGCTAGGGGGATAGGGGCAAGATGGATCGAGCAGTACTTC

V: TRBV27
size: few
D: TRBD1
J: TRBJ2-7
CDR3: CASSMTGGNYEQYF
DNA: TGTGCCAGCAGTATGACAGGGGGAAACTACGAGCAGTACTTC

V: TRBV9
size: few
D: -
J: TRBJ1-5
CDR3: CASSVDGGQPQHF
DNA: TGTGCCAGCAGCGTAGACGGGGGTCAGCCCCAGCATTTT

V: TRBV15
size: -
D: -
J: TRBJ2-7
CDR3: CATSRDQGVSYEQYF
DNA: TGTGCCACCAGCAGAGATCAGGGAGTATCCTACGAGCAGTACTTC

V: TRBV14
size: -
D: -
J: TRBJ2-5
CDR3: CASSPIPTIQETQYF
DNA: TGTGCCAGCAGCCCGATCCCGACAATACAAGAGACCCAGTACTTC

V: TRBV3-1
size: -
D: TRBD2
J: TRBJ2-7
CDR3: CASSQVTSGRARYEQYF
DNA: TGTGCCAGCAGCCAAGTAACTAGCGGGAGGGCCCGGTACGAGCAGTACTTC

V: TRBV29-1
size: -
D: TRBD1
J: TRBJ1-1
CDR3: CSVSEGQVNTEAFF
DNA: TGCAGCGTTTCTGAGGGACAGGTGAACACTGAAGCTTTCTTT

V: TRBV5-1
size: -
D: TRBD1
J: TRBJ2-5
CDR3: CASTSGTGGETQYF
DNA: TGCGCCAGCACCTCCGGGACAGGGGGAGAGACCCAGTACTTC

V: TRBV5-1
size: -
D: -
J: TRBJ1-4
CDR3: CASSLESGPINEKLFF
DNA: TGCGCCAGCAGCTTGGAGTCCGGGCCGATTAATGAAAAACTGTTTTTT

V: TRBV29-1
size: many
D: TRBD2
J: TRBJ2-3
CDR3: CSVEDQAGGLADTQYF
DNA: TGCAGCGTTGAAGACCAAGCGGGGGGTTTGGCAGATACGCAGTATTTT

V: TRBV6-2/TRBV6-3
size: few
D: TRBD1
J: TRBJ1-5
CDR3: CASSYLTGEVQPQHF
DNA: TGTGCCAGCAGTTACCTGACAGGGGAAGTTCAGCCCCAGCATTTT

V: TRBV21-1
size: many
D: -
J: TRBJ1-2
CDR3: CASSKEVPYGYTF
DNA: TGTGCCAGCAGCAAAGAGGTCCCCTATGGCTACACCTTC

V: TRBV14
size: once
D: -
J: TRBJ2-3
CDR3: CASSQDWARSDTQYF
DNA: TGTGCCAGCAGCCAAGATTGGGCTAGGTCAGATACGCAGTATTTT

V: TRBV5-1
size: few
D: -
J: TRBJ1-1
CDR3: CASSLEWGGNTEAFF
DNA: TGCGCCAGCAGCTTGGAATGGGGGGGGAACACTGAAGCTTTCTTT

V: TRBV28
size: -
D: TRBD2
J: TRBJ2-7
CDR3: CASIPSGVYEQYF
DNA: TGTGCCAGCATCCCTAGCGGGGTCTACGAGCAGTACTTC

V: TRBV25-1
size: few
D: -
J: TRBJ1-1
CDR3: CASSDARGVAGTEAFF
DNA: TGTGCCAGCAGTGATGCTCGGGGAGTAGCGGGCACTGAAGCTTTCTTT

V: TRBV2
size: few
D: TRBD1
J: TRBJ1-3
CDR3: CASGDRGSGNTIYF
DNA: TGTGCCAGCGGAGACAGGGGCTCCGGAAACACCATATATTTT

V: TRBV24-1
size: -
D: TRBD1
J: TRBJ2-3
CDR3: CATSELPGQGLVTQYF
DNA: TGTGCCACCAGTGAGCTCCCGGGACAGGGACTTGTTACGCAGTATTTT

V: TRBV5-6
size: -
D: -
J: TRBJ1-6
CDR3: CASSLGRSNSPLHF
DNA: TGTGCCAGCAGCCTGGGACGGAGTAATTCACCCCTCCACTTT

V: TRBV6-2/TRBV6-3
size: -
D: TRBD2
J: TRBJ2-1
CDR3: CASGTSFANEQFF
DNA: TGTGCCAGTGGGACTAGCTTCGCCAATGAGCAGTTCTTC

V: TRBV5-6
size: few
D: -
J: TRBJ1-3
CDR3: CASSLSGAHSGNTIYF
DNA: TGTGCCAGCAGCTTGTCTGGGGCCCACTCTGGAAACACCATATATTTT

V: TRBV20-1
size: once
D: TRBD2
J: TRBJ2-7
CDR3: CSAFPLATSSYEQYF
DNA: TGCAGTGCGTTCCCACTAGCGACTAGCTCCTACGAGCAGTACTTC

V: TRBV12-3/TRBV12-4
size: few
D: -
J: TRBJ2-3
CDR3: CASSLVWTVSTDTQYF
DNA: TGTGCCAGCAGTTTAGTTTGGACAGTTAGCACAGATACGCAGTATTTT

V: TRBV6-5
size: many
D: -
J: TRBJ2-3
CDR3: CASSPKRDTQYF
DNA: TGTGCCAGCAGCCCCAAGAGAGATACGCAGTATTTT

V: TRBV7-2
size: -
D: -
J: TRBJ2-2
CDR3: CASSLEPGVNTGELFF
DNA: TGTGCCAGCAGCTTAGAGCCAGGGGTTAACACCGGGGAGCTGTTTTTT

V: TRBV3-1
size: -
D: -
J: TRBJ2-2
CDR3: CASSQTRTANTGELFF
DNA: TGTGCCAGCAGCCAAACCAGGACAGCGAACACCGGGGAGCTGTTTTTT

V: TRBV2
size: few
D: -
J: TRBJ2-5
CDR3: CASKRDTDQETQYF
DNA: TGTGCCAGCAAAAGGGACACCGACCAAGAGACCCAGTACTTC

V: TRBV6-5
size: many
D: TRBD2
J: TRBJ2-7
CDR3: CASSPAGSYEQYF
DNA: TGTGCCAGCAGTCCAGCGGGAAGCTACGAGCAGTACTTC

V: TRBV15
size: -
D: TRBD2
J: TRBJ2-7
CDR3: CATSGDTGGSSYEQYF
DNA: TGTGCCACCAGCGGAGACACGGGCGGGAGTAGCTACGAGCAGTACTTC

V: TRBV5-1
size: few
D: -
J: TRBJ1-6
CDR3: CASSSRPGDYSPLHF
DNA: TGCGCCAGCAGCTCACGACCGGGGGACTATTCACCCCTCCACTTT

V: TRBV6-2/TRBV6-3
size: many
D: TRBD1
J: TRBJ1-1
CDR3: CASSTGQGNTEAFF
DNA: TGTGCCAGCAGTACGGGACAGGGAAACACTGAAGCTTTCTTT

V: TRBV10-2
size: few
D: -
J: TRBJ1-6
CDR3: CASSPHEAGNNSPLHF
DNA: TGCGCCAGCAGCCCCCACGAGGCTGGGAATAATTCACCCCTCCACTTT

V: TRBV20-1
size: many
D: -
J: TRBJ1-2
CDR3: CSARQSGPHYGYTF
DNA: TGCAGTGCTAGACAGTCCGGGCCGCACTATGGCTACACCTTC

V: TRBV7-2
size: once
D: -
J: TRBJ1-1
CDR3: CASSLYLNTQAFF
DNA: TGTGCCAGCAGCTTGTATCTGAACACTCAAGCTTTCTTT

V: TRBV5-6
size: -
D: -
J: TRBJ1-5
CDR3: CASSIGGDQPQHF
DNA: TGTGCCAGCAGCATCGGAGGGGACCAGCCCCAGCATTTT

V: TRBV6-1
size: -
D: -
J: TRBJ1-1
CDR3: CASRPREAHTEAFF
DNA: TGTGCCAGCAGGCCCCGAGAGGCTCACACTGAAGCTTTCTTT

V: TRBV5-5
size: once
D: TRBD2
J: TRBJ2-7
CDR3: CASSHGLAGGTYEQYF
DNA: TGTGCCAGCAGCCACGGACTAGCGGGAGGGACCTACGAGCAGTACTTC

V: TRBV5-1
size: -
D: -
J: TRBJ1-1
CDR3: CASSRVLMNTEAFF
DNA: TGCGCCAGCAGCCGGGTCCTGATGAACACTGAAGCTTTCTTT

V: TRBV28
size: -
D: TRBD2
J: TRBJ2-3
CDR3: CASSLMGGSDTQYF
DNA: TGTGCCAGCAGTTTAATGGGCGGGAGTGATACGCAGTATTTT

V: TRBV5-5
size: -
D: -
J: TRBJ1-6
CDR3: CASSPEGGPWVNSPLHF
DNA: TGTGCCAGCAGCCCAGAAGGGGGGCCCTGGGTAAATTCACCCCTCCACTTT

V: TRBV7-2
size: -
D: TRBD1
J: TRBJ2-2
CDR3: CASSSRQGIHVELFF
DNA: TGTGCCAGCAGCTCCCGACAGGGTATCCATGTGGAGCTGTTTTTT

V: TRBV7-9
size: few
D: -
J: TRBJ1-1
CDR3: CASSGKGRGNTEAFF
DNA: TGTGCCAGCAGCGGGAAAGGGAGGGGTAACACTGAAGCTTTCTTT

V: TRBV11-2
size: -
D: -
J: TRBJ1-2
CDR3: CASSLVGQSISLYGYTF
DNA: TGTGCCAGCAGCTTAGTCGGACAGTCTATTTCTCTCTATGGCTACACCTTC

V: TRBV7-9
size: few
D: TRBD1
J: TRBJ1-5
CDR3: CASTTGNSNQPQHF
DNA: TGTGCCAGCACGACAGGGAATAGCAATCAGCCCCAGCATTTT